The rows below give T cell receptor beta chains drawn from one sample of a study of regulatory T cells in long-lasting Graves disease. TCRdb called the multiplex PCR reads again in MiXCR, with one record for every CDR3 protein. The table records a few hundred thousand distinct CDR3 sequences, roughly 18% of them present only once. These data are also associated with another study on T cells in Graves' hyperthyroidism and ophthalmopathy.

The sample consisted of peripheral blood mononuclear cells (PBMCs), taken at new diagnosis, from a patient treated with antithyroid drugs. Source of these receptors: a woman in her thirties with Graves disease. Each CDR3 is given with its conserved first and last residue. Each record gives: J gene, clone size, V gene, D gene, CDR3 DNA, CDR3 protein. A D gene is named only where the DNA matches it firmly. Clone size, where shown, is once, few, many, or a class for clones that have expanded.

TRBJ1-6	many	TRBV19	TRBD1	TGTGCCAGTAGTGCGGGACAGCGGAATTCACCCCTCCACTTT	CASSAGQRNSPLHF
TRBJ2-1	many	TRBV10-3	TRBD2	TGTGCCATCAGTGAAGCTAGCGGTTCCCCCTACAATGAGCAGTTCTTC	CAISEASGSPYNEQFF
TRBJ2-7	many	TRBV12-3/TRBV12-4	NA	TGTGCCAGCAGTTTTGGGGAGATTGACATAACCTACGAGCAGTACTTC	CASSFGEIDITYEQYF
TRBJ1-3	many	TRBV27	TRBD1	TGTGCCAGCAGCAAAGGACAGGGCTACTCTGGAAACACCATATATTTT	CASSKGQGYSGNTIYF
TRBJ1-1	many	TRBV9	NA	TGTGCCAGCAGCGAAGCAAGGGGCAGTGAAGCTTTCTTT	CASSEARGSEAFF
TRBJ1-1	many	TRBV12-5	NA	TGTGCTAGTGGTTTGGTACTAGGACAGTTGAACACTGAAGCTTTCTTT	CASGLVLGQLNTEAFF
TRBJ1-1	medium-sized	TRBV10-3	NA	TGTGCCATCAGTGAGCCCGTGGATAACACTGAAGCTTTCTTT	CAISEPVDNTEAFF
TRBJ1-1	many	TRBV6-8	NA	TGTGCCAGCAGATCAAGACACACTGAAGCTTTCTTT	CASRSRHTEAFF
TRBJ2-4	many	TRBV28	NA	TGTGCCACTCGGGATCTAGCCAAAAACATTCAGTACTTC	CATRDLAKNIQYF
TRBJ2-5	many	TRBV12-5	NA	TGTGCTAGTGCTCGGCCCGGGGAGACCCAGTACTTC	CASARPGETQYF
TRBJ2-1	many	TRBV2	NA	TGTGCCAGCAGTGAAGAGGTTACGGGAAATGAGCAGTTCTTC	CASSEEVTGNEQFF
TRBJ2-5	many	TRBV6-1	NA	TGTGCCAGCAGTGAAAGGGAGCGAGAGACCCAGTACTTC	CASSERERETQYF
TRBJ2-1	many	TRBV12-3/TRBV12-4	TRBD2	TGTGCCAGCAGTCCACTCACGGGAGGCGCTAAGAATGAGCAGTTCTTC	CASSPLTGGAKNEQFF
TRBJ1-4	many	TRBV12-3/TRBV12-4	NA	TGTGCCAGCAGTTTAGCGCGGAGGGTCGAAAAACTGTTTTTT	CASSLARRVEKLFF
TRBJ2-2	many	TRBV6-1	TRBD2	TGTGCCAGCAGTGAAAGGACTAGGAACACCGGGGAGCTGTTTTTT	CASSERTRNTGELFF
TRBJ2-7	NA	TRBV6-1	TRBD1	TGTGCCAGCTGGAGGGACAGGGCCGGCGAGCAGTACTTC	CASWRDRAGEQYF
TRBJ2-3	many	TRBV28	TRBD2	TGTGCCGCGAGCGGGGGGGCCGGGGCAGATACGCAGTATTTT	CAASGGAGADTQYF
TRBJ1-1	NA	TRBV11-2	NA	TGTGCCAGCAGCTTAGATCGCCAGGGAGAAGCTTTCTTT	CASSLDRQGEAFF
TRBJ2-5	many	TRBV7-2	NA	TGTGCCAGCAGCCGACCCGACGGATCCCAAGAGACCCAGTACTTC	CASSRPDGSQETQYF
TRBJ1-5	many	TRBV19	NA	TGTGCCGGGGGGAAGGGCAATCAGCCCCAGCATTTT	CAGGKGNQPQHF
TRBJ2-2	many	TRBV20-1	TRBD2	TGCAGTGCCCGTTTCAGGAGCGGGGGGTCCGGGGAGCTGTTTTTT	CSARFRSGGSGELFF
TRBJ2-3	many	TRBV7-9	NA	TGTGCCAGCAGTCTCGGGACGGGGAGCACAGATACGCAGTATTTT	CASSLGTGSTDTQYF
TRBJ1-1	many	TRBV12-3/TRBV12-4	NA	TGTGCCAGCAGTTTAGTAGCAGGCCATACTGAAGCTTTCTTT	CASSLVAGHTEAFF
TRBJ2-7	many	TRBV5-1	NA	TGCGCCAGCAGCCGCCTACAGGGAGGCGAGCAGTACTTC	CASSRLQGGEQYF
TRBJ2-1	many	TRBV7-2	NA	TGTGCCAGCAGCCGGAACAGGGATAATGAGCAGTTCTTC	CASSRNRDNEQFF
TRBJ2-3	many	TRBV29-1	NA	TGCAGCGGGAGAGCTAGCACAGATACGCAGTATTTT	CSGRASTDTQYF
TRBJ2-1	many	TRBV12-3/TRBV12-4	TRBD2	TGTGCCAGCAGACTAGCGGGGTTAGGCAATGAGCAGTTCTTC	CASRLAGLGNEQFF
TRBJ1-3	NA	TRBV14	TRBD1	TGTGCCAGCAGCCATGGTTGGACAGGGGTGAGCTCTGGAAACACCATATATTTT	CASSHGWTGVSSGNTIYF
TRBJ2-3	many	TRBV12-3/TRBV12-4	NA	TGTGCCAGCAGTTTAAGGGACCCGAGGGATACGCAGTATTTT	CASSLRDPRDTQYF
TRBJ2-1	many	TRBV5-1	NA	TGCGCCAGCAGCGCAAACAATGAGCAGTTCTTC	CASSANNEQFF
TRBJ2-1	many	TRBV12-5	NA	TGTGCTAGTGGTTCTCTCATAAATACAGGATACTCCTACAATGAGCAGTTCTTC	CASGSLINTGYSYNEQFF
TRBJ2-3	many	TRBV12-3/TRBV12-4	NA	TGTGCCAGCAGTTTAGCGCCCCTTAGTGCGGCCGGACTCTTCACAGATACGCAGTATTTT	CASSLAPLSAAGLFTDTQYF
TRBJ2-2	many	TRBV20-1	TRBD2	TGCAGTGCTGGTAAACTAGCGGGAGGCCCGAACACCGGGGAGCTGTTTTTT	CSAGKLAGGPNTGELFF
TRBJ1-2	many	TRBV6-5	NA	TGTGCCAGCAGTTACCTGGGCCACTATGGCTACACCTTC	CASSYLGHYGYTF
TRBJ2-7	NA	TRBV7-7	NA	TGTGCTAGCAGCTTAGCGTGGGGGACCTCCTACGAGCAGTACTTC	CASSLAWGTSYEQYF
TRBJ1-1	many	TRBV7-9	NA	TGTGCCAGCAGCTTGACCGCAGCGAACACTGAAGCTTTCTTT	CASSLTAANTEAFF
TRBJ2-7	few	TRBV7-2	NA	TGTGCCAGCAGCCCGGCTCCAGGAGGAACCTACGAGCAGTACTTC	CASSPAPGGTYEQYF
TRBJ1-4	many	TRBV15	NA	TGTGCCACCAGCAGGGGACAATCTCCGTCCGAAATTAATGAAAAACTGTTTTTT	CATSRGQSPSEINEKLFF
TRBJ2-7	NA	TRBV15	TRBD2	TGTGCCACCAGCAGAGACCGGACTAGCGGGATCCTTTACGAGCAGTACTTC	CATSRDRTSGILYEQYF
TRBJ1-4	NA	TRBV4-1	TRBD1	TGCGCCAGCAGCCCGGGACAGGGGGCAACTAATGAAAAACTGTTTTTT	CASSPGQGATNEKLFF
TRBJ1-1	NA	TRBV30	NA	TGTGCCTGGAGCCTTACAGGCCCGGGGAGCGCTTTCTTT	CAWSLTGPGSAFF
TRBJ2-1	NA	TRBV9	NA	TGTGCCAGCAGCGTAGGAGGGAGACTATACAATGAGCAGTTCTTC	CASSVGGRLYNEQFF
TRBJ2-4	many	TRBV30	NA	TGTGCCTGGAGTGGGCGGGGTAGAAACATTCAGTACTTC	CAWSGRGRNIQYF
TRBJ1-1	many	TRBV11-2	NA	TGTGCCAGCAGGGCTCCCGGGAGGAAGAACACTGAAGCTTTCTTT	CASRAPGRKNTEAFF
TRBJ2-1	many	TRBV7-3	TRBD2	TGTGCCAGCAGCTTACACCCCACCTCGACTAGCGGGAGGGTTAGATACAATGAGCAGTTCTTC	CASSLHPTSTSGRVRYNEQFF
TRBJ2-1	many	TRBV7-9	NA	TGTGCCAGCAGCTTAGGCAGGTCCTACTACAATGAGCAGTTCTTC	CASSLGRSYYNEQFF
TRBJ2-3	NA	TRBV3-1	TRBD2	TGTGCCAGCAGCCAACCTAGCGGGGGGGATGATACGCAGTATTTT	CASSQPSGGDDTQYF
TRBJ2-7	many	TRBV4-2	NA	TGTGCCAGCAGCCAAGATCTAATAGCGGAAAGCTCCTACGAGCAGTACTTC	CASSQDLIAESSYEQYF
TRBJ1-6	many	TRBV9	NA	TGTGCCAGCAGCGTAGCAGGCACAGGTTCACCCCTCCACTTT	CASSVAGTGSPLHF